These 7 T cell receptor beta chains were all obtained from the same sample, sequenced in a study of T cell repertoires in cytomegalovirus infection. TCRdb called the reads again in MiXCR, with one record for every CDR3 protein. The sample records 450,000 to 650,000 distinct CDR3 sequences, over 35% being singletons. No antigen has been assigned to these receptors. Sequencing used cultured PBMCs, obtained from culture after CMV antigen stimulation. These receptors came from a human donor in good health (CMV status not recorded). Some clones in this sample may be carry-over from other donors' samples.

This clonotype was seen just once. CDR3 sequence (DNA): TGTGCCAGCAGCTTGGGCCGATCCTGGGCTAGCAATGAGCAGTTCTTC. It specifies CASSLGRSWASNEQFF. The chain joins TRBV5-4 to TRBJ2-1; the D is unclear. The V end lost 0 bases, the J end lost 6 bases, and 16 bases lay between the germline ends. The CDR3 runs 16 residues. CDR1 and CDR2 (germline): SGHNT, YYREEE (reference sequence).

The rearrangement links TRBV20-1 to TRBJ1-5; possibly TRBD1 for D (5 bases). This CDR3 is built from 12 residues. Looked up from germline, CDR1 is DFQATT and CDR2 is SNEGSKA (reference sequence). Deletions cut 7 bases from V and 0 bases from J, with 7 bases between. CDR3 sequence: CSVRGSNQPQHF. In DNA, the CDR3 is TGCAGTGTTAGGGGTAGCAATCAGCCCCAGCATTTT.

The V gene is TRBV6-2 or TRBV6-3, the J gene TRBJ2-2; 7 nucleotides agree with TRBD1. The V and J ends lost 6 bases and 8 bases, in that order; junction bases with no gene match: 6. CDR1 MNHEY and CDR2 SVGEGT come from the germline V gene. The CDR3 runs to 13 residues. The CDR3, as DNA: TGTGCCAGCAGCCCTTACAGGGGAGGGGAGCTGTTTTTT. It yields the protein CASSPYRGGELFF.

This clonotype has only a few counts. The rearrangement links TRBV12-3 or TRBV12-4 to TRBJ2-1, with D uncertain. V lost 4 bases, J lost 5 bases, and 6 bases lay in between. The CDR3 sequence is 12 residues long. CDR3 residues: CASSSRDNEQFF. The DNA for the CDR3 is TGTGCCAGCAGTTCCCGGGACAATGAGCAGTTCTTC.

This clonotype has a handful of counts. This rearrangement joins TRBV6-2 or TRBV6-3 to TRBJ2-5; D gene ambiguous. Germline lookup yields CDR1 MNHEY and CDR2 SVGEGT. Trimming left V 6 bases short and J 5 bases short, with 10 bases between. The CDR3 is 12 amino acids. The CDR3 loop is CASSTRMETQYF. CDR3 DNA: TGTGCCAGCAGCACCCGCATGGAGACCCAGTACTTC.

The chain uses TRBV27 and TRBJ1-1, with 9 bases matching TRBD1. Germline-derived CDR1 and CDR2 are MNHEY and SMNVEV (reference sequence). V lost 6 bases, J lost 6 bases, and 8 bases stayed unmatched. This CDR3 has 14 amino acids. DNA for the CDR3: TGTGCCAGCAGGGGACAGGGACTCCTCGCTGAAGCTTTCTTT. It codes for CASRGQGLLAEAFF.

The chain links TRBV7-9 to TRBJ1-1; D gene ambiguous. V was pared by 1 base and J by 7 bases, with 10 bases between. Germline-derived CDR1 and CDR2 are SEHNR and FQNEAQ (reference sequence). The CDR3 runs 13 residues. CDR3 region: CASSLVPVDEAFF. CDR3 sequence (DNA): TGTGCCAGCAGCTTAGTTCCAGTAGATGAAGCTTTCTTT.